The sequence of this T cell receptor (beta chain) was determined in a study of shared clonotypes between healthy human individuals. Points from the study as a whole: Unshared clonotypes carried lower generation probabilities than those common to all four donors.

The CDR3 sequence is 15 residues long. Looked up from germline, CDR1 is SEHNR and CDR2 is FQNEAQ (reference sequence). V was clipped by 4 bases and J by 3 bases; unmatched bases: 6. Template for every sorted-subset replicate PCR totaled around 200 ng DNA, 30,000 to 35,000 T cell genomes. Generated by immunoSEQ multiplex PCR, the TCRdb table keeps only in-frame clones and is missing some. The sample records approximately 2.5 million clones, under 95% being singletons. To note about this clone: As yet, its antigen is unknown.

Negatively enriched CD4+ T cells were divided by CD45RA into naive and memory. The gene calls are TRBV7-9 and TRBJ2-3; 8 nucleotides line up with TRBD1. The receptor was isolated from a man aged 18 to 30 in good health. Some clones in this sample may be carry-over from other donors' samples. The sequenced sample was naive CD4+ T cells from PBMCs. Documented subset: CD45RA+ positively selected. CDR3 in amino acids: CASSSQGVGTDTQYF. The CDR3, as DNA: TGTGCCAGCAGCTCACAGGGGGTCGGGACAGATACGCAGTATTTT.